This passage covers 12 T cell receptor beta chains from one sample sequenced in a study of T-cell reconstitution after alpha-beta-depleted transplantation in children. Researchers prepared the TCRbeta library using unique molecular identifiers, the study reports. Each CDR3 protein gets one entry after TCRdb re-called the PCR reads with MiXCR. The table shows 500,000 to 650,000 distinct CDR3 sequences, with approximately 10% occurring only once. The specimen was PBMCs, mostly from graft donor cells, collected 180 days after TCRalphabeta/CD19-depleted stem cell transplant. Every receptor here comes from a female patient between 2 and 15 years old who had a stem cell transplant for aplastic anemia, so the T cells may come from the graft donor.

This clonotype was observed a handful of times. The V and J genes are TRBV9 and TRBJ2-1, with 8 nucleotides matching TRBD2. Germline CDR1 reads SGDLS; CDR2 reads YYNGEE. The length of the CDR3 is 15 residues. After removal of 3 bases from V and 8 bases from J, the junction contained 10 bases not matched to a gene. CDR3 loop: CASSARSPLADEQFF. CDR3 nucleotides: TGTGCCAGCAGCGCCCGCTCACCACTAGCGGATGAGCAGTTCTTC.

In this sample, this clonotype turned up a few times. For the CDR3, the DNA is TGTGCCAGCAGTCTCCGGACAGGGCTGCCTTCCTACGAGCAGTACTTC. Its protein is CASSLRTGLPSYEQYF. The rearrangement uses TRBV12-3 or TRBV12-4 and TRBJ2-7; 8 bases line up with TRBD1. V was pared by 5 bases and J by 1 base, with 10 bases of the junction left unmatched. The CDR3 loop spans 16 amino acids.

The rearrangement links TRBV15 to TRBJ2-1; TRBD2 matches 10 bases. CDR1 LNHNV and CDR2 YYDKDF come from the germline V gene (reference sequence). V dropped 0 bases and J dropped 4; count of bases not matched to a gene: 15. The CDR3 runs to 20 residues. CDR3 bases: TGTGCCACCAGCAGAGATAAGATACTAGCGGGACCCCTTTGGTACAATGAGCAGTTCTTC. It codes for CATSRDKILAGPLWYNEQFF.

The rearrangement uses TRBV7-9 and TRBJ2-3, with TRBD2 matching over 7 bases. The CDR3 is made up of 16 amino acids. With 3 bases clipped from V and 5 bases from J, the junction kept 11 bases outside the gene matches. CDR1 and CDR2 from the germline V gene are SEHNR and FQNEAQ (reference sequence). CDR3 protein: CASSFIPREFEDTQYF. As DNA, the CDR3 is TGTGCCAGCAGCTTCATCCCGCGGGAGTTTGAAGATACGCAGTATTTT.

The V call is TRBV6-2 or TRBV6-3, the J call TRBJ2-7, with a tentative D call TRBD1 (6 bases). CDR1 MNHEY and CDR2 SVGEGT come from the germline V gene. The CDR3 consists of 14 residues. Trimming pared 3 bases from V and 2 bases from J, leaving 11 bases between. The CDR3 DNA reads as TGTGCCAGCAGTTATCAGGGGATTCCCTACGAGCAGTACTTC. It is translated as CASSYQGIPYEQYF.

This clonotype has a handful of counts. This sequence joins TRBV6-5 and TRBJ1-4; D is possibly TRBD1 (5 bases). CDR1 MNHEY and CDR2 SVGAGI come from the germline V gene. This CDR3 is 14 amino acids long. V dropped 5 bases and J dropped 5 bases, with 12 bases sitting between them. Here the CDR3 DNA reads TGTGCCAGCAGTCCACAGGCCGTAAATGAAAAACTGTTTTTT. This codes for CASSPQAVNEKLFF.

Written as DNA, the CDR3 is TGTGCCAGCAGCTCGACAGGGGACACAACTAATGAAAAACTGTTTTTT. It encodes CASSSTGDTTNEKLFF. J is TRBJ1-4 and V is TRBV7-2; 8 nucleotides match TRBD1. Germline-derived CDR1 and CDR2 are SGHTA and FQGNSA. This CDR3 has 16 residues. V lost 4 bases and J lost 0; bases outside the gene matches: 4.

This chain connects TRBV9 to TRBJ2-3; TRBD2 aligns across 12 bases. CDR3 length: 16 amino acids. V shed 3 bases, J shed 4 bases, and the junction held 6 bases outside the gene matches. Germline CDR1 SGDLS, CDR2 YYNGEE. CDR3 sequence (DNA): TGTGCCAGCAGCGCTGGACTAGCGGGAATGTCAGATACGCAGTATTTT. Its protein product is CASSAGLAGMSDTQYF.

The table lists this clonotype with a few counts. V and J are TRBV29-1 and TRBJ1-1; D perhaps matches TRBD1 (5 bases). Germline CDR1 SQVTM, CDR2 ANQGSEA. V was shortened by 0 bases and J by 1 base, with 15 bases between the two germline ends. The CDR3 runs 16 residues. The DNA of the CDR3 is TGCAGCGTTGAAGATCGGGTGGGGGGACCGAACACTGAAGCTTTCTTT. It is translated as CSVEDRVGGPNTEAFF.

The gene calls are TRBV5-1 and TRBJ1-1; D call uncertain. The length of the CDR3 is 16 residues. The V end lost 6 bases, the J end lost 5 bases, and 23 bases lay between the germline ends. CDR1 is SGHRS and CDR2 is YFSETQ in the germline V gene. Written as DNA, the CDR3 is TGCGCCAGCAAGTCAGTAAACGGGATCCCGGGGACTGAAGCTTTCTTT. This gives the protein CASKSVNGIPGTEAFF.

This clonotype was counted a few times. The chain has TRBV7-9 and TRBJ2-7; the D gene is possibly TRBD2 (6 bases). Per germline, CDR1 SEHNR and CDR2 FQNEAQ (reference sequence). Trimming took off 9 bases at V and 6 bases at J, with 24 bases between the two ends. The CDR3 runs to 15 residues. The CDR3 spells CASKGWGTSTLEQYF. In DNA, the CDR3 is TGTGCCAGTAAAGGTTGGGGGACTTCCACCCTCGAGCAGTACTTC.

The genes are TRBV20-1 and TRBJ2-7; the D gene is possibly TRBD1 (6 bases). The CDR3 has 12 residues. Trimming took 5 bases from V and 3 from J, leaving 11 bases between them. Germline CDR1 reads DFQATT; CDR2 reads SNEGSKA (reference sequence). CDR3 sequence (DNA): TGCAGTGCTCCACAGGGCGTCTACGAGCAGTACTTC. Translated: CSAPQGVYEQYF.